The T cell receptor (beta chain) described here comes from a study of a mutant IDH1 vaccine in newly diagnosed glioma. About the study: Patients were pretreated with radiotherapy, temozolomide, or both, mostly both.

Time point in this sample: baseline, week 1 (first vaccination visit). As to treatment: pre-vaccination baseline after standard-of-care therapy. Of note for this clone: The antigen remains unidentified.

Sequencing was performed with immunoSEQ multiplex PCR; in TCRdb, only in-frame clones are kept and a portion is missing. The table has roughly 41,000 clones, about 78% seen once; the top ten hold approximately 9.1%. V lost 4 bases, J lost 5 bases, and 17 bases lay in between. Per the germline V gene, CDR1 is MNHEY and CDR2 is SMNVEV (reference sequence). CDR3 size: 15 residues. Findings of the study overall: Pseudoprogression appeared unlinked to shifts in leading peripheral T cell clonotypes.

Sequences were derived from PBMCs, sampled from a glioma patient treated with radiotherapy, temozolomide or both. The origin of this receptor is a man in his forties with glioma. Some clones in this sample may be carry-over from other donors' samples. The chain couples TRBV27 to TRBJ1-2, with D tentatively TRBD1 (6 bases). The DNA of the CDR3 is TGTGCCAGCAGTTGGGGCGCAGGGGACAAATATGGCTACACCTTC. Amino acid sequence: CASSWGAGDKYGYTF.